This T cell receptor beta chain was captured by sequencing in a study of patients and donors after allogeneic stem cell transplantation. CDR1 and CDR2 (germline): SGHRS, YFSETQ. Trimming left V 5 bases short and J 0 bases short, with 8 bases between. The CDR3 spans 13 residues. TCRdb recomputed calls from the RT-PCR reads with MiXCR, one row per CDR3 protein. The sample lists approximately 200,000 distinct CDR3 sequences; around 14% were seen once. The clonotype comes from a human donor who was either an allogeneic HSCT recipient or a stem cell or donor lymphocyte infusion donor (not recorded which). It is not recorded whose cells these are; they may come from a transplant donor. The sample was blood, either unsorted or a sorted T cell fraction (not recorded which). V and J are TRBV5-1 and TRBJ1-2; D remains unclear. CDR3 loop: CASRPDTNYGYTF. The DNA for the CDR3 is TGCGCCAGCAGACCAGATACTAACTATGGCTACACCTTC.